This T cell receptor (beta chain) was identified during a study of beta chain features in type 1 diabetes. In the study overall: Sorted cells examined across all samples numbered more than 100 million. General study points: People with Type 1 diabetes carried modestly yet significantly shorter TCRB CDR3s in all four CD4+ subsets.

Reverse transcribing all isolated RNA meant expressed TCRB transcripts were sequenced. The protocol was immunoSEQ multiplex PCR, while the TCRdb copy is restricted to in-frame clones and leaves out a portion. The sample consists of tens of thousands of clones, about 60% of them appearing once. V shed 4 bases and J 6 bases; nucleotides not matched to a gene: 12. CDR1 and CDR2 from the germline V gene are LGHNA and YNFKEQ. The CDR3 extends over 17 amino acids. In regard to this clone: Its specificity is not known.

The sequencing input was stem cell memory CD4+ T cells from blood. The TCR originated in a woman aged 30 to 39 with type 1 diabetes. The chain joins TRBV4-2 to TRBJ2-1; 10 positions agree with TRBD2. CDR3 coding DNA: TGTGCCAGCAGCCGGACCTTAGCGGGAGGCCACGGCAATGAGCAGTTCTTC. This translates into CASSRTLAGGHGNEQFF.